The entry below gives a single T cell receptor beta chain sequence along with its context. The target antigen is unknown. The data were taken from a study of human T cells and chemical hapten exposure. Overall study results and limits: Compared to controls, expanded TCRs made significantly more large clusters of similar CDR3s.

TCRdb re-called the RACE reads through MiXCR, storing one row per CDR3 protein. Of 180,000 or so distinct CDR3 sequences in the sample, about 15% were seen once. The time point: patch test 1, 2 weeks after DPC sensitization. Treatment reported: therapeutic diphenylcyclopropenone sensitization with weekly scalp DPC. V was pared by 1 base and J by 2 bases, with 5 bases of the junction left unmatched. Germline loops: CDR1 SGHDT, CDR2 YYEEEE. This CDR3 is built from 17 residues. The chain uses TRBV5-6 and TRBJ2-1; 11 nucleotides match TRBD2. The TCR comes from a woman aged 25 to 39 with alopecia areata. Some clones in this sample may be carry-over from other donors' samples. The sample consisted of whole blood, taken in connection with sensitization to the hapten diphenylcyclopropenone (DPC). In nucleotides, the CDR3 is TGTGCCAGCAGCTTGCTAGCGGGGGGCGTTACCTACAATGAGCAGTTCTTC. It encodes CASSLLAGGVTYNEQFF.